One and the same sample provided the 2 T cell receptor beta chains below, sequenced in a study of blood T cell repertoires in COVID-19. Some clones are missing from TCRdb's copy, which holds only in-frame ones; the method was immunoSEQ multiplex PCR. The sample contains under 250,000 clones, about 78% of which appear only once. The sample consisted of peripheral blood. The source of these receptors is a woman aged 70-85 years with acute or convalescent COVID-19.

This rearrangement joins TRBV27 to TRBJ2-1; maybe TRBD2 (5 bases). With 5 bases removed from V and 5 bases from J, the gap between germline ends came to 10 bases. Germline V gene data show CDR1 as MNHEY and CDR2 as SMNVEV (reference sequence). The length of the CDR3 is 13 residues. The CDR3 nucleotides are TGTGCCAGCAGTAGGACGGAGGACAATGAGCAGTTCTTC. It specifies CASSRTEDNEQFF.

This chain connects TRBV10-3 to TRBJ1-2; maybe TRBD1 (5 bases). Germline assignment: CDR1 ENHRY and CDR2 SYGVKD. V lost 9 bases and J 0 bases, leaving 11 bases between the germline ends. The CDR3 runs 13 residues. CDR3 DNA: TGTGCCATACAGACAGAAGCTAACTATGGCTACACCTTC. As protein: CAIQTEANYGYTF.